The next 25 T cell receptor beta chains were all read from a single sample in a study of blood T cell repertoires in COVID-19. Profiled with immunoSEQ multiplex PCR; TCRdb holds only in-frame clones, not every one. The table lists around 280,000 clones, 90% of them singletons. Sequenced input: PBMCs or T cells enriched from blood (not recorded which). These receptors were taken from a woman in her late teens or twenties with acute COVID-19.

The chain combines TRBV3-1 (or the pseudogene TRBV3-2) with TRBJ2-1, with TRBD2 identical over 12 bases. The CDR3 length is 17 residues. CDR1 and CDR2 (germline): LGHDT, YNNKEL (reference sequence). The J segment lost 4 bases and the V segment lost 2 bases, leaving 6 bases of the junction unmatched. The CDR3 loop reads CASSQPGLAGPYNEQFF. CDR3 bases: TGTGCCAGCAGCCAACCGGGACTAGCGGGCCCTTACAATGAGCAGTTCTTC.

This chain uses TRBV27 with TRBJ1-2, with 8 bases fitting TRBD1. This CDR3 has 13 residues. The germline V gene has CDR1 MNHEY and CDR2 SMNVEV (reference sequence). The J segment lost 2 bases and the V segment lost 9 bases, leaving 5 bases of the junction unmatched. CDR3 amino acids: CASTRGRNYGYTF. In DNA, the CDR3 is TGTGCCAGTACCAGGGGGCGCAACTATGGCTACACCTTC.

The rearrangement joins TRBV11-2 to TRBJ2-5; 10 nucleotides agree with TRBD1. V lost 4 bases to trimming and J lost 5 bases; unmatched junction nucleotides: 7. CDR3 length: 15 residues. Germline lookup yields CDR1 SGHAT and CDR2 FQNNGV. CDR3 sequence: CASSSPRTGGETQYF. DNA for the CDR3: TGTGCCAGCAGCTCACCCCGGACAGGGGGGGAGACCCAGTACTTC.

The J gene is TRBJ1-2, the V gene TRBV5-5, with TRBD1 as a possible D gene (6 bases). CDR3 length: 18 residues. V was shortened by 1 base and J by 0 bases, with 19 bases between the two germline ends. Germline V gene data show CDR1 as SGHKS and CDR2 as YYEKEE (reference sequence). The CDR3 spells CASSLSWAGDWANYGYTF. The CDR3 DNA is TGTGCCAGCAGCTTGAGTTGGGCAGGGGATTGGGCTAACTATGGCTACACCTTC.

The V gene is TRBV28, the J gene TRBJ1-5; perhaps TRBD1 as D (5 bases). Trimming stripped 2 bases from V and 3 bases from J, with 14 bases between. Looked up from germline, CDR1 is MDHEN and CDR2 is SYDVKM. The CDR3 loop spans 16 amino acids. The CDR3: CASSLGADPFNQPQHF. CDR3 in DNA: TGTGCCAGCAGTTTAGGGGCAGACCCATTCAATCAGCCCCAGCATTTT.

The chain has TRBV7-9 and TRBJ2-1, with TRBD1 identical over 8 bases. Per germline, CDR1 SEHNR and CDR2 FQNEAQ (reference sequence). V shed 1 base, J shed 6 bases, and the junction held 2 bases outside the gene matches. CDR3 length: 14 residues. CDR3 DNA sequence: TGTGCCAGCAGCTTAGGAGACAGGGGCAATGAGCAGTTCTTC. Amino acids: CASSLGDRGNEQFF.

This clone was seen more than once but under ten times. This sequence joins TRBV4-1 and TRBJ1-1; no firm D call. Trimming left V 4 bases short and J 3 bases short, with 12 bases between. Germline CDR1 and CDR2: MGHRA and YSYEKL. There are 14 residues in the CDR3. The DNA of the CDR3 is TGCGCCAGCAGCCCCCGGTGGAGGGACACTGAAGCTTTCTTT. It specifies CASSPRWRDTEAFF.

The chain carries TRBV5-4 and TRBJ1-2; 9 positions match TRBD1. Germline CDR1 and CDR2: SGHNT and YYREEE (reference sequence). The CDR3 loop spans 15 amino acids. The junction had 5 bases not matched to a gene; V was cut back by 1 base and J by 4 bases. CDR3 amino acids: CASSLITGGTYGYTF. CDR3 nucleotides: TGTGCCAGCAGCTTGATCACAGGGGGCACCTATGGCTACACCTTC.

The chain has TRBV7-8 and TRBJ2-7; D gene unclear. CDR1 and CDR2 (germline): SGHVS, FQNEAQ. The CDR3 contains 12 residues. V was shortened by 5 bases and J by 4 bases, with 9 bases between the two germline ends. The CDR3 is CASSTRRYEQYF. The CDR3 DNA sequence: TGTGCCAGCAGCACCCGGAGATACGAGCAGTACTTC.

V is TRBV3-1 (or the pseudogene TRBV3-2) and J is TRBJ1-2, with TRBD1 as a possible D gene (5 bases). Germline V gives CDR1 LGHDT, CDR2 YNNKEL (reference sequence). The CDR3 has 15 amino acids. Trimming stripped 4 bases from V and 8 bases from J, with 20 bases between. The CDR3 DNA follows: TGTGCCAGCAGCCGACTCGAAGGAGGGACCGACGGCTACACCTTC. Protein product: CASSRLEGGTDGYTF.

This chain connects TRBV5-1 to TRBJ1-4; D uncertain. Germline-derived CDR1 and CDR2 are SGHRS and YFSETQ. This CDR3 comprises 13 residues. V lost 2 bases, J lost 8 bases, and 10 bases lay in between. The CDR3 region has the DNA TGCGCCAGCAGCTTTGGGCAGAAGGAAAAACTGTTTTTT. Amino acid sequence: CASSFGQKEKLFF.

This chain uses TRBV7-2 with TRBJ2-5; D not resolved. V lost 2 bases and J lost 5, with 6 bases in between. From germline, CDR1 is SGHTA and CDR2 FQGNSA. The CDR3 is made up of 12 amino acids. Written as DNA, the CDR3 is TGTGCCAGCAGCTTAACCCGGGAGACCCAGTACTTC. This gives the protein CASSLTRETQYF.

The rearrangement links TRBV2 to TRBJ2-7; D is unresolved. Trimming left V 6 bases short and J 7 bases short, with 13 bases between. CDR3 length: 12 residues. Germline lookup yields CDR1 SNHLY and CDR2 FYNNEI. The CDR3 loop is CASRFDSWEQYF. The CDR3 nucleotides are TGTGCCAGCAGATTTGATAGTTGGGAGCAGTACTTC.

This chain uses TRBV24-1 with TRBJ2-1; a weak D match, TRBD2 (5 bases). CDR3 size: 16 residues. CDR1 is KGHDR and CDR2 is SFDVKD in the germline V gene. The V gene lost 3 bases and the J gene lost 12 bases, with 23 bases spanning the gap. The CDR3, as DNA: TGTGCCACCAGTGATATTATCGGGATTCCCCCAATAGGGCAGTTCTTC. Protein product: CATSDIIGIPPIGQFF.

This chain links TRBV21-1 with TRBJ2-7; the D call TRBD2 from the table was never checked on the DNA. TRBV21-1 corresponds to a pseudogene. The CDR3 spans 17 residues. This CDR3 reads CASSKVGTSGIPYEQYF. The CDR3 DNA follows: TGTGCCAGCAGCAAAGTAGGGACTAGCGGGATCCCTTACGAGCAGTACTTC.

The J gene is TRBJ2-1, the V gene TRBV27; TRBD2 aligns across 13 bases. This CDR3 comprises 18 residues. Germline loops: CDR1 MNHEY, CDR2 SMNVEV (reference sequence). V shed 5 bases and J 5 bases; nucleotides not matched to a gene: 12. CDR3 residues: CASSQRGLAGEGDNEQFF. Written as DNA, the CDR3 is TGTGCCAGCAGTCAGAGAGGACTAGCGGGAGAAGGAGACAATGAGCAGTTCTTC.

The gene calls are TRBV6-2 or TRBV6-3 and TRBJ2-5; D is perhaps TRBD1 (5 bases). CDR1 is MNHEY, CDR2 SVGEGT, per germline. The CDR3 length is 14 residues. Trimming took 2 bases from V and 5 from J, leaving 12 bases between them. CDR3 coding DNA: TGTGCCAGCAGTTACCTAGGGGTTCGGGAGACCCAGTACTTC. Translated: CASSYLGVRETQYF.

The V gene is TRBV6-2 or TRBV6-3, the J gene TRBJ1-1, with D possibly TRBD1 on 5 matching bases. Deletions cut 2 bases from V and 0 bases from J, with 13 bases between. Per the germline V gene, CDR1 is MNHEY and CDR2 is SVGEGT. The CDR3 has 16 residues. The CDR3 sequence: CASSYGRQLMNTEAFF. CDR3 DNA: TGTGCCAGCAGTTACGGAAGACAGCTTATGAACACTGAAGCTTTCTTT.

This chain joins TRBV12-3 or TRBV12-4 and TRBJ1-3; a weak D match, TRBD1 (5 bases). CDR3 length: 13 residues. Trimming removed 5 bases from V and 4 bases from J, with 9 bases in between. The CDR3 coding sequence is TGTGCCAGCAGTGTCCCAGGGGGAAACACCATATATTTT. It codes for CASSVPGGNTIYF.

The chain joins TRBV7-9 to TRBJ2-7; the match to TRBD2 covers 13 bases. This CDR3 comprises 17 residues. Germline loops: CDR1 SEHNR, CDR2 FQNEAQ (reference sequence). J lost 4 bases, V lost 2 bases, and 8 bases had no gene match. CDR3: CASSLSRGTSGEYEQYF. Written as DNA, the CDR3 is TGTGCCAGCAGCTTATCTAGGGGGACTAGCGGGGAGTACGAGCAGTACTTC.

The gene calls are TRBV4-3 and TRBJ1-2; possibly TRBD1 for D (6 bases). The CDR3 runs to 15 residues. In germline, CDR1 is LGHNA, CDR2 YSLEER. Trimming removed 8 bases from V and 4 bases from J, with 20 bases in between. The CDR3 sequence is CASRGQGPIFYGYTF. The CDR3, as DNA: TGCGCCAGCCGCGGGCAGGGGCCTATTTTCTATGGCTACACCTTC.

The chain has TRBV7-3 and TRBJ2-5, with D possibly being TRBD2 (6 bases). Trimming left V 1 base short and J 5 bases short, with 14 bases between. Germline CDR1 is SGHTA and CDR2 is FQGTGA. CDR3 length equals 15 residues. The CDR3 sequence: CASSLRGTDLETQYF. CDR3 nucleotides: TGTGCCAGCAGCTTAAGAGGGACTGACCTGGAGACCCAGTACTTC.

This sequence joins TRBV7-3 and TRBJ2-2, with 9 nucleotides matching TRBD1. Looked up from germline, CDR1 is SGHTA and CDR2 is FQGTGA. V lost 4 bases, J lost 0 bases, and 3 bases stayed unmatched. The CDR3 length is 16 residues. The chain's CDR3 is CASSSRQGANTGELFF. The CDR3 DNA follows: TGTGCCAGCAGCTCCCGACAGGGGGCGAACACCGGGGAGCTGTTTTTT.

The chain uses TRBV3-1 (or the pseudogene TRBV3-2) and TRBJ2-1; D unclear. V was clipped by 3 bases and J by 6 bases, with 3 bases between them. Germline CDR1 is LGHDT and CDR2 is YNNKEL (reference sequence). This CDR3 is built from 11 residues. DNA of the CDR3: TGTGCCAGCAGCCAGGCCAATGAGCAGTTCTTC. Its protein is CASSQANEQFF.

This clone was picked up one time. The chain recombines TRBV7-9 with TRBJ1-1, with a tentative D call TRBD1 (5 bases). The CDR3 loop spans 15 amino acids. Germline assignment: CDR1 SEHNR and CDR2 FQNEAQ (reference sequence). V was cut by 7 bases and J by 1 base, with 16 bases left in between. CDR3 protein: CASTDPKGKNTEAFF. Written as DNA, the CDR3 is TGTGCCAGCACCGATCCCAAGGGGAAGAACACTGAAGCTTTCTTT.